Presented here are 21 T cell receptor beta chains from one specimen sequenced in a study of blood T cell repertoires in COVID-19. Clones were read by immunoSEQ multiplex PCR, and TCRdb kept only the in-frame ones, dropping some. Of under 450,000 clones in the sample, 80% to 85% were seen once. Sequencing was done on a sample of PBMCs or T cells enriched from blood (not recorded which). The source is a woman in her forties or fifties who had recovered from COVID-19.

The sample holds a few counts of this clone. This chain uses TRBV12-3 or TRBV12-4 with TRBJ1-1; no clear D. This CDR3 is built from 12 residues. Trimming removed 1 base at V and 8 bases at J, with 8 bases between. Here the CDR3 reads CASSLVGAEAFF. The CDR3 DNA follows: TGTGCCAGCAGTTTAGTAGGAGCCGAAGCTTTCTTT.

This chain links TRBV5-1 with TRBJ2-3; D is perhaps TRBD2 (5 bases). The CDR3 sequence is 15 residues long. Germline V lookup: CDR1 SGHRS, CDR2 YFSETQ. The V end was cut by 1 base, the J end by 0 bases, with 9 bases between. The CDR3 here is CASSLTGTSTDTQYF. CDR3 bases: TGCGCCAGCAGCTTGACGGGAACTAGCACAGATACGCAGTATTTT.

The chain joins TRBV14 to TRBJ2-7; 8 bases are a match to TRBD2. The trim removed 1 base at V and 3 bases at J, leaving 5 bases unmatched. Germline V gene data show CDR1 as SGHDN and CDR2 as FVKESK. The length of the CDR3 is 15 residues. CDR3 DNA: TGTGCCAGCAGCCAAGTTTCCGGGGGGGGCTACGAGCAGTACTTC. It codes for CASSQVSGGGYEQYF.

V is TRBV21-1 and J is TRBJ1-1; TRBD1, the table's D call, lacks a check against the DNA. TRBV21-1 counts as a pseudogene. The CDR3 extends over 15 amino acids. CDR3 bases: TGTGCCAGCAGAATCAGGAACCGACAGGGGAGCGAAGCTTTCTTT. Translation: CASRIRNRQGSEAFF.

This chain uses TRBV4-3 with TRBJ2-7; tentatively, D is TRBD1 (5 bases). The CDR3 runs to 15 residues. CDR1 and CDR2 from the germline V gene are LGHNA and YSLEER. V lost 3 bases, J lost 7 bases, and 19 bases lay in between. CDR3: CASSHSRHNSGEQYF. CDR3 nucleotide sequence: TGCGCCAGCAGCCATAGTAGACACAACTCAGGGGAGCAGTACTTC.

This clone has a handful of counts. V is TRBV3-1 (or the pseudogene TRBV3-2) and J is TRBJ1-3; TRBD1 aligns across 7 bases. V shed 0 bases and J 5 bases; nucleotides not matched to a gene: 28. Germline CDR1 reads LGHDT; CDR2 reads YNNKEL (reference sequence). The CDR3 runs to 23 residues. The CDR3 sequence: CASSQDLGTATTDGWTLRNTIYF. The CDR3 DNA sequence: TGTGCCAGCAGCCAAGATTTGGGGACAGCGACGACGGACGGGTGGACATTGAGAAACACCATATATTTT.

The chain couples TRBV5-4 to TRBJ2-5, with TRBD1 matching over 8 bases. The J segment lost 5 bases and the V segment lost 4 bases, leaving 7 bases of the junction unmatched. The CDR3 has 14 amino acids. Germline assignment: CDR1 SGHNT and CDR2 YYREEE (reference sequence). The CDR3 spells CASSAGGPGETQYF. As DNA, the CDR3 is TGTGCCAGCAGCGCAGGGGGCCCGGGGGAGACCCAGTACTTC.

The genes are TRBV12-3 or TRBV12-4 and TRBJ1-2; tentative D call: TRBD1 (6 bases). This CDR3 spans 12 amino acids. Deletions cut 6 bases from V and 8 bases from J, with 13 bases between. The CDR3 DNA reads as TGTGCCAGCAGACATACAGGGACAGGCTACACCTTC. Amino acid sequence: CASRHTGTGYTF.

This sequence joins TRBV5-1 and TRBJ2-3, with 7 bases identical to TRBD2. V lost 1 base and J lost 0; bases outside the gene matches: 2. The CDR3 spans 15 residues. CDR1 is SGHRS and CDR2 is YFSETQ in the germline V gene. The CDR3 DNA sequence: TGCGCCAGCAGCTTGCGGGGGGTGAGCACAGATACGCAGTATTTT. Translation gives CASSLRGVSTDTQYF.

V usage is TRBV6-2 or TRBV6-3 and J usage is TRBJ1-5; D is perhaps TRBD1 (5 bases). Trimming left V 5 bases short and J 5 bases short, with 13 bases between. The germline V gene encodes CDR1 MNHEY and CDR2 SVGEGT. This CDR3 region has 14 residues. CDR3 loop: CASSNGGRYQPQHF. As DNA, the CDR3 is TGTGCCAGCAGTAACGGGGGAAGGTATCAGCCCCAGCATTTT.

This clone has more than one count but fewer than ten. The chain recombines TRBV7-2 with TRBJ2-7; TRBD2 matches at 14 bases. In germline, CDR1 is SGHTA, CDR2 FQGNSA. The CDR3 loop spans 16 amino acids. V shed 3 bases and J 3 bases; nucleotides not matched to a gene: 4. The CDR3 sequence: CASSLGLAGALYEQYF. The CDR3 DNA reads as TGTGCCAGCAGCTTGGGACTAGCGGGGGCCCTCTACGAGCAGTACTTC.

This chain links TRBV11-3 with TRBJ2-7; TRBD1 matches at 8 bases. Per the germline V gene, CDR1 is SGHNT and CDR2 is YENEEA. There are 14 residues in the CDR3. The ends lost 5 bases at V and 2 bases at J; junction bases unmatched: 5. The CDR3 here is CASSIPGQAYEQYF. CDR3 sequence (DNA): TGTGCCAGCAGCATACCGGGACAGGCCTACGAGCAGTACTTC.

V gene TRBV27 combines with J gene TRBJ2-3; 11 positions agree with TRBD2. V shed 2 bases and J 3 bases; nucleotides not matched to a gene: 7. Germline CDR1 is MNHEY and CDR2 is SMNVEV (reference sequence). This CDR3 is built from 17 residues. CDR3 region: CASSLIAGGLRTDTQYF. The CDR3 coding sequence is TGTGCCAGCAGTTTAATAGCGGGGGGGCTAAGGACAGATACGCAGTATTTT.

The chain couples TRBV18 to TRBJ1-2, with a tentative D call TRBD1 (6 bases). Between the trimmed V and J ends, which lost 4 bases and 1 base, there was a span of 10 bases. Germline CDR1 and CDR2: KGHSH and LQKENI. The CDR3 totals 14 residues. CDR3 in amino acids: CASSLADSNYGYTF. For the CDR3, the DNA is TGTGCCAGCTCACTCGCGGACAGTAACTATGGCTACACCTTC.

The chain is built from TRBV7-2 and TRBJ2-1, with 9 bases aligning to TRBD2. The length of the CDR3 is 16 residues. Germline loops: CDR1 SGHTA, CDR2 FQGNSA. V shed 5 bases and J 0 bases; nucleotides not matched to a gene: 5. CDR3 sequence reads: CASSLRLAASYNEQFF. For the CDR3, the DNA is TGTGCCAGCAGCCTTAGACTAGCGGCCTCCTACAATGAGCAGTTCTTC.

V usage is TRBV18 and J usage is TRBJ2-7, with TRBD2 matching over 7 bases. Germline lookup yields CDR1 KGHSH and CDR2 LQKENI. This CDR3 region has 16 residues. V shed 3 bases, J shed 3 bases, and the junction held 11 bases outside the gene matches. In DNA, the CDR3 is TGTGCCAGCTCACCCCTCTCTGGGCTAGCGGTCTACGAGCAGTACTTC. Translated, it gives CASSPLSGLAVYEQYF.

The rearrangement links TRBV6-2 or TRBV6-3 to TRBJ1-4; D perhaps matches TRBD1 (5 bases). The length of the CDR3 is 13 residues. V was trimmed by 5 bases and J by 4 bases, leaving 8 bases between them. The germline V gene has CDR1 MNHEY and CDR2 SVGEGT. CDR3 DNA: TGTGCCAGCAGTAGAAGGGGTAATGAAAAACTGTTTTTT. Translating it yields CASSRRGNEKLFF.

The chain links TRBV19 to TRBJ2-2; TRBD1 agrees at 9 bases. Germline CDR1 and CDR2: LNHDA and SQIVND (reference sequence). The trim removed 10 bases at V and 4 bases at J, leaving 13 bases unmatched. The CDR3 has 16 residues. The CDR3 DNA sequence: TGTGCCACCAGAGGATTAGGGACAGGGATCACCGGGGAGCTGTTTTTT. It specifies CATRGLGTGITGELFF. Using reference TRBV19 and TRBJ2-2 for the parts outside the CDR3, the full variable domain is DGGITQSPKYLFRKEGQNVTLSCEQNLNHDAMYWYRQDPGQGLRLIYYSQIVNDFQKGDIAEGYSVSREKKESFPLTVTSAQKNPTAFYLCATRGLGTGITGELFFGEGSRLTVL.

The genes are TRBV7-9 and TRBJ2-1; D not resolved. The CDR3 has 16 residues. Germline CDR1 and CDR2: SEHNR and FQNEAQ (reference sequence). The germline V and J ends were trimmed by 2 bases and 3 bases, with 14 bases remaining between them. CDR3 DNA: TGTGCCAGCAGCTTAAAACTCCGGAGTATCTACAATGAGCAGTTCTTC. Translated: CASSLKLRSIYNEQFF.

The chain combines TRBV3-1 (or the pseudogene TRBV3-2) with TRBJ2-6; D perhaps matches TRBD1 (5 bases). Germline V gene lookup returns CDR1 LGHDT and CDR2 YNNKEL (reference sequence). The CDR3 length is 17 residues. Trimming took 0 bases from V and 2 from J, leaving 11 bases between them. The CDR3 bases are TGTGCCAGCAGCCAAGATAGGGGCCTCCCTGGGGCCAACGTCCTGACTTTC. This translates into CASSQDRGLPGANVLTF.

This clone was recorded a few times. The chain combines TRBV7-6 with TRBJ2-7; D is unclear. In germline, CDR1 is SGHVS, CDR2 FNYEAQ. The V gene lost 5 bases and the J gene lost 1 base, with 18 bases spanning the gap. The CDR3 has 16 amino acids. As DNA, the CDR3 is TGTGCCAGCAGCCCTTTTCAGGTCGTTGGGTCCTACGAGCAGTACTTC. This gives the protein CASSPFQVVGSYEQYF.